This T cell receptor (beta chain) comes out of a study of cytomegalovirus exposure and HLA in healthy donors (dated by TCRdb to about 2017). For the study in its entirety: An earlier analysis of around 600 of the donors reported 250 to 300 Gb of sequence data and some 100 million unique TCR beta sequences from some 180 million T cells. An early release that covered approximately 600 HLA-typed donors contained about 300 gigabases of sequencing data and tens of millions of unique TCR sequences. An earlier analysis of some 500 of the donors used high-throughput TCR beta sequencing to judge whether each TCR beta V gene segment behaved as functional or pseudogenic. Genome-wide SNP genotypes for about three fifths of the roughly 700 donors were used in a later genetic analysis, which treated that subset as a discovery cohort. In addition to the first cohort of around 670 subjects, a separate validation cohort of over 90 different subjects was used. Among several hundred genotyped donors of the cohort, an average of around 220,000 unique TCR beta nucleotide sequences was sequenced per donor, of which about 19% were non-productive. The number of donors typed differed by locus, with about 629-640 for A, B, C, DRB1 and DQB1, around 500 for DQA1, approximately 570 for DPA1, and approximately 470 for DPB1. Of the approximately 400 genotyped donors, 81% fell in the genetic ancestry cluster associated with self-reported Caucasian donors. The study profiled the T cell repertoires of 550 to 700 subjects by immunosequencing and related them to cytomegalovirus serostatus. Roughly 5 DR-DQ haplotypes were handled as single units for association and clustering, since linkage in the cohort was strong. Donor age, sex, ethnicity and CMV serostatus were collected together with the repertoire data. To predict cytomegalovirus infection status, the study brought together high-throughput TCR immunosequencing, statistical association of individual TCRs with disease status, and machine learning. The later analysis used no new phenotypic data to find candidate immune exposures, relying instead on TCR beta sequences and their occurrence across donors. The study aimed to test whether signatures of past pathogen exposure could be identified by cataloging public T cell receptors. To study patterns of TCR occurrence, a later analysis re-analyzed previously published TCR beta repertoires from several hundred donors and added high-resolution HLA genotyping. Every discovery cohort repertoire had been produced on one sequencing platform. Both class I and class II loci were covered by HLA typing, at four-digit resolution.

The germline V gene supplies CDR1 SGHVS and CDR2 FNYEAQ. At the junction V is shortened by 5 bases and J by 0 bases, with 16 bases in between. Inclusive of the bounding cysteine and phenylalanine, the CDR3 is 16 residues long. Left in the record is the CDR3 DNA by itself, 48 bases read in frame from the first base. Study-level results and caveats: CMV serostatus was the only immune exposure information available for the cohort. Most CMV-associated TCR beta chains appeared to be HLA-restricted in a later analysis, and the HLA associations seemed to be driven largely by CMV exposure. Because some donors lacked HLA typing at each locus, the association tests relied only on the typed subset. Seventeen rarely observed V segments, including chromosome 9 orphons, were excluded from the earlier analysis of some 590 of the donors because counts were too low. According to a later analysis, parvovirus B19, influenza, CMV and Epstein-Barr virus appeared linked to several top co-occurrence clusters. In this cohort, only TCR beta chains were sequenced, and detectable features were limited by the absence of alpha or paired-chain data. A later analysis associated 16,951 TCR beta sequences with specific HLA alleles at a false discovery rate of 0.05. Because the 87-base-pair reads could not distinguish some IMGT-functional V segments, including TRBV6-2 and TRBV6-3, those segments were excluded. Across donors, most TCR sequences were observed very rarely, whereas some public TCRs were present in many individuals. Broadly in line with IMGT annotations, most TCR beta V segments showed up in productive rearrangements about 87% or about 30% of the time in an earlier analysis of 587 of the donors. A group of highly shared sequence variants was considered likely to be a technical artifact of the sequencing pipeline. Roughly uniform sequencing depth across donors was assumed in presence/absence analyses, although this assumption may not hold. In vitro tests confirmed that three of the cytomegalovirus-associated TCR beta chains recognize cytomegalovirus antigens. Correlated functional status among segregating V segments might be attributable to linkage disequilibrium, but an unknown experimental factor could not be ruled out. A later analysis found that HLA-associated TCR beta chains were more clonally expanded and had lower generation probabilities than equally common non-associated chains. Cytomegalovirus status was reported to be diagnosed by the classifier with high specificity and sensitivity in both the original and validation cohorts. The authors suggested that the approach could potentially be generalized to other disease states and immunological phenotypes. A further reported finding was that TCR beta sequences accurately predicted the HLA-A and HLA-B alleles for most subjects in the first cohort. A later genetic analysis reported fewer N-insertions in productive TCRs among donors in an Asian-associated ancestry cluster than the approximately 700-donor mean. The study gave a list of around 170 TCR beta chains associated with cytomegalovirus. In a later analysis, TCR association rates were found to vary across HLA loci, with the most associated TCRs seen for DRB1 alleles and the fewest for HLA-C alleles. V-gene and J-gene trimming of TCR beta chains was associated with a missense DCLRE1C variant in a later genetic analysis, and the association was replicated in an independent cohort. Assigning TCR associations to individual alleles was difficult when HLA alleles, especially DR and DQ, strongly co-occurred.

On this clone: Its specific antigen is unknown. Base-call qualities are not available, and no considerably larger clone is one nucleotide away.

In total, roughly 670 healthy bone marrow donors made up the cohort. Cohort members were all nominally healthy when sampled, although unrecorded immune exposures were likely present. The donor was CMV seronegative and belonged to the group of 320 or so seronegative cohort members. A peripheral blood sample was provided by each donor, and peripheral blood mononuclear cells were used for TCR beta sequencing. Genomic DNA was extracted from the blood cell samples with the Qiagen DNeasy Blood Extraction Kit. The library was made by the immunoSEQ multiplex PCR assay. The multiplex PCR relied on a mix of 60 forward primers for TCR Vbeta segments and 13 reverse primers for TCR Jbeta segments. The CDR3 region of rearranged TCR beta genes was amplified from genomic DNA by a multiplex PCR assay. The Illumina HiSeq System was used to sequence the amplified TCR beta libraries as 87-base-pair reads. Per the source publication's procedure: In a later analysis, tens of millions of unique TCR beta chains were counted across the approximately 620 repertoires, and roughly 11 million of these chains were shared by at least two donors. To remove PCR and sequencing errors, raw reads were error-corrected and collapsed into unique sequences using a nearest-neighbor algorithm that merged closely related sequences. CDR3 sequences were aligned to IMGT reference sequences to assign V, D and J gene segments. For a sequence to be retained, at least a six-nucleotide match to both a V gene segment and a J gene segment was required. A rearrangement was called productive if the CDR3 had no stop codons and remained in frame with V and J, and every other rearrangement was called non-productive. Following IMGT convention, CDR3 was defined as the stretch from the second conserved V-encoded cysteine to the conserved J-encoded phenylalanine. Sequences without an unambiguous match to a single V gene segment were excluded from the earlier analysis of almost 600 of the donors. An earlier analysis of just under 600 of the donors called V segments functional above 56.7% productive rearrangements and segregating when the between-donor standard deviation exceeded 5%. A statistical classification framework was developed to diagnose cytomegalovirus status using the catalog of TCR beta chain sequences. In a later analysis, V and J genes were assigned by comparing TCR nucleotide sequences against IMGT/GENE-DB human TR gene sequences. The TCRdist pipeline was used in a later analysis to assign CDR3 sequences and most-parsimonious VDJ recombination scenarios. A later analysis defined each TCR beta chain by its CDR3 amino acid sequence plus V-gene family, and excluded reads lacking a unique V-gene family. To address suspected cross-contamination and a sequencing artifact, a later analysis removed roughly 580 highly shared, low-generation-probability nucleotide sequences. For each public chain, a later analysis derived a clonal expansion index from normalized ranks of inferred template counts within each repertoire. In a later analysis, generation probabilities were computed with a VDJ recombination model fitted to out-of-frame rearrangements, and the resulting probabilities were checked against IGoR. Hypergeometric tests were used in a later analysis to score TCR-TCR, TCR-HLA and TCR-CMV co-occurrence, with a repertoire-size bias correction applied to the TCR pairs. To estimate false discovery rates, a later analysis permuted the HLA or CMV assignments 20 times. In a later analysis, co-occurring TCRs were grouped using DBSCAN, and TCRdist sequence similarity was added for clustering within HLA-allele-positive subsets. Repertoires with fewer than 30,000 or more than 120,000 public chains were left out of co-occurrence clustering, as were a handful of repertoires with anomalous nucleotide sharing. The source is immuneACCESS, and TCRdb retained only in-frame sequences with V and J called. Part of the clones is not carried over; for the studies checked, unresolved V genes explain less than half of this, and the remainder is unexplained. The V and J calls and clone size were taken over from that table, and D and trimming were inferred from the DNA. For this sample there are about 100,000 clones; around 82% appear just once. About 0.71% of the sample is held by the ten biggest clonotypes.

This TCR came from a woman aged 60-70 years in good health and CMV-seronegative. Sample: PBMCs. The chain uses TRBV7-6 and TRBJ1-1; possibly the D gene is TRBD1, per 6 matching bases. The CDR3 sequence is CASSVLQGMMNTEAFF. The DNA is TGTGCCAGCAGCGTACTGCAGGGGATGATGAACACTGAAGCTTTCTTT.